These 32 T cell receptor beta chains originate from one sample sequenced in a study of blood T cell repertoires in COVID-19. Measured with immunoSEQ multiplex PCR; TCRdb has only the in-frame clones, and not every one. This sample has over 200,000 clones; about 90% occur once, and the top ten carry about 1.2%. The sequenced material came from PBMCs or T cells enriched from blood (not recorded which). These receptors came from a human donor in a cohort exposed to, infected with or recovered from COVID-19 (not recorded which). The donor label of this sample is uncertain.

The table lists this clone with a count of one. J is TRBJ2-6 and V is TRBV30, with 10 bases that match TRBD1. Per germline, CDR1 GTSNPN and CDR2 SVGIG (reference sequence). Germline trimming cut 5 bases from V and 4 bases from J; bases unmatched to any gene: 2. The CDR3 is 14 residues long. CDR3 sequence (DNA): TGTGCCTGGGGGACAGGGGCCGGGGCCAACGTCCTGACTTTC. This codes for CAWGTGAGANVLTF.

The chain employs TRBV4-3 and TRBJ1-3; D is possibly TRBD1 (5 bases). The length of the CDR3 is 16 residues. Trimming shortened V by 0 bases and J by 0 bases, and 9 bases separated the two germline ends. In germline, CDR1 is LGHNA, CDR2 YSLEER. The CDR3 nucleotides are TGCGCCAGCAGCCAAGACGTCAGGGCCTCTGGAAACACCATATATTTT. Translated, it gives CASSQDVRASGNTIYF.

This clone was found once. V and J are TRBV3-1 (or the pseudogene TRBV3-2) and TRBJ2-5; 10 positions match TRBD1. This CDR3 spans 15 amino acids. V lost 5 bases and J lost 7; bases outside the gene matches: 10. Germline CDR1 is LGHDT and CDR2 is YNNKEL (reference sequence). CDR3 DNA sequence: TGTGCCAGCAGCATGGGACAGGGGATCGGAGTGACCCAGTACTTC. Translating it yields CASSMGQGIGVTQYF.

This clone occurred a few times. The V and J genes are TRBV4-2 and TRBJ1-1, with D perhaps matching TRBD1 (5 bases). CDR1 and CDR2 (germline): LGHNA, YNFKEQ. V shed 0 bases and J shed 10 bases, with 12 bases lying between them. The CDR3 spans 13 residues. The CDR3 sequence is CASSQDEQDGAFF. CDR3 in DNA: TGTGCCAGCAGCCAAGATGAACAGGATGGAGCTTTCTTT.

V and J are TRBV25-1 and TRBJ2-1, with D possibly TRBD1 on 6 matching bases. CDR3 size: 15 residues. V lost 7 bases and J 3 bases, leaving 16 bases between the germline ends. Per germline, CDR1 MGHDK and CDR2 SYGVNS. DNA for the CDR3: TGTGCCAGCACGGGAAAACAGGGTTACTACAATGAGCAGTTCTTC. Translated: CASTGKQGYYNEQFF.

The V call is TRBV4-3, the J call TRBJ1-3, with a tentative D call TRBD1 (5 bases). The CDR3 runs 15 residues. The V and J ends lost 4 bases and 1 base respectively, with 11 bases between them. Germline CDR1 LGHNA, CDR2 YSLEER. This CDR3 reads CASSPDQGSGNTIYF. The CDR3 DNA reads as TGCGCCAGCAGCCCAGACCAGGGATCTGGAAACACCATATATTTT.

This CDR3 is CASSRGEKLFF. The CDR3 DNA is TGTGCCAGCAGCCGGGGTGAAAAACTGTTTTTT. This rearrangement joins TRBV2 to TRBJ1-4, with D unresolved. The CDR3 runs to 11 residues. The V gene lost 6 bases and the J gene lost 7 bases, with 6 bases spanning the gap. CDR1 is SNHLY, CDR2 FYNNEI, per germline.

This clone was picked up one time. The chain employs TRBV7-2 and TRBJ2-3, with TRBD1 matching 11 bases. The CDR3 consists of 15 residues. Germline CDR1 reads SGHTA; CDR2 reads FQGNSA. After removal of 1 base from V and 5 bases from J, the junction contained 2 bases not matched to a gene. CDR3 protein: CASSLVGTGGDTQYF. CDR3 DNA: TGTGCCAGCAGCTTAGTGGGGACAGGGGGAGATACGCAGTATTTT.

The CDR3 nucleotides read TGTGCCAGCAGCTCACTAGCGGGGGGCACACTGGCGGGGACCCAGTACTTC. This gives the protein CASSSLAGGTLAGTQYF. The chain recombines TRBV5-6 with TRBJ2-5, with TRBD2 matching 12 bases. There are 17 residues in the CDR3. After removal of 3 bases from V and 7 bases from J, the junction contained 13 bases not matched to a gene. Germline V lookup: CDR1 SGHDT, CDR2 YYEEEE.

V is TRBV7-9 and J is TRBJ1-2; D is uncertain. The CDR3 length is 16 residues. Trimming took off 0 bases at V and 4 bases at J, with 15 bases between the two ends. CDR1 and CDR2 (germline): SEHNR, FQNEAQ (reference sequence). The chain's CDR3 is CASSLAVGSHGYGYTF. As DNA, the CDR3 is TGTGCCAGCAGCTTAGCGGTGGGGAGCCACGGCTATGGCTACACCTTC.

The V and J genes are TRBV24-1 and TRBJ2-3; TRBD1 aligns across 7 bases. The length of the CDR3 is 14 residues. With V trimmed by 10 bases and J by 1 base, 7 bases remained unmatched. In germline, CDR1 is KGHDR, CDR2 SFDVKD. CDR3 amino acids: CATMDRRGTDTQYF. In DNA form, the CDR3 reads TGTGCCACGATGGACAGGCGGGGCACAGATACGCAGTATTTT.

The chain employs TRBV3-1 (or the pseudogene TRBV3-2) and TRBJ1-1; the D gene is possibly TRBD1 (6 bases). There are 14 residues in the CDR3. V shed 4 bases and J shed 2 bases, with 11 bases lying between them. In germline, CDR1 is LGHDT, CDR2 YNNKEL (reference sequence). CDR3 DNA sequence: TGTGCCAGCAGCCCACAGGGCGGAAACACTGAAGCTTTCTTT. Translated: CASSPQGGNTEAFF.

Notes on this clone: A read error may account for a junction end that differs from germline. The chain combines TRBV27 with TRBJ1-4; D perhaps matches TRBD1 (6 bases). The germline CDR1 and CDR2 sequences are MNHEY and SMNVEV (reference sequence). This CDR3 spans 10 amino acids. CDR3 sequence: CASSRGQPDF. In nucleotides, the CDR3 is TGTGCCAGCTCTCGTGGACAGCCGGATTTT.

The chain uses TRBV6-4 and TRBJ2-4; no definite D call. The CDR3 consists of 15 residues. Trimming left V 6 bases short and J 0 bases short, with 12 bases between. CDR1 is MRHNA, CDR2 SNTAGT, per germline. CDR3 loop: CASRAPRLAKNIQYF. Written as DNA, the CDR3 is TGTGCCAGCAGGGCCCCCAGGTTAGCCAAAAACATTCAGTACTTC.

The chain employs TRBV7-6 and TRBJ2-1; TRBD2 might be the D (6 bases). This CDR3 region has 15 residues. The ends were cut back, 1 base at V and 5 bases at J, with 12 bases in the middle. Germline loops: CDR1 SGHVS, CDR2 FNYEAQ. The CDR3 bases are TGTGCCAGCAGCTTAGTCCCGGGACTTCACAATGAGCAGTTCTTC. Its translation is CASSLVPGLHNEQFF.

This clone was counted between two and nine times. The CDR3 region is CASSGSGQYNEQFF. The CDR3 nucleotides are TGTGCCAGCAGTGGGTCGGGACAGTACAATGAGCAGTTCTTC. The chain has TRBV28 and TRBJ2-1; the match to TRBD1 covers 7 bases. The ends lost 5 bases at V and 4 bases at J; junction bases unmatched: 5. Germline V lookup: CDR1 MDHEN, CDR2 SYDVKM. This CDR3 has 14 residues.

This sequence joins TRBV19 and TRBJ1-1; D not certain. The germline CDR1 and CDR2 sequences are LNHDA and SQIVND (reference sequence). This CDR3 contains 12 residues. With 4 bases removed from V and 1 base from J, the gap between germline ends came to 4 bases. The CDR3 loop is CASSNGNTEAFF. In nucleotides, the CDR3 is TGTGCCAGTAGTAACGGGAACACTGAAGCTTTCTTT.

The J gene is TRBJ2-3, the V gene TRBV9, with a possible D match to TRBD2 (7 bases). Germline assignment: CDR1 SGDLS and CDR2 YYNGEE. The CDR3 sequence is 16 residues long. The V gene lost 0 bases and the J gene lost 1 base, with 12 bases spanning the gap. The CDR3 region is CASSVGGGGRTDTQYF. In DNA form, the CDR3 reads TGTGCCAGCAGCGTAGGAGGGGGAGGGCGCACAGATACGCAGTATTTT.

This CDR3 is CASRADRDHEQYF. CDR3 bases: TGTGCCAGCAGAGCGGACAGGGACCACGAGCAGTACTTC. The chain links TRBV2 to TRBJ2-7, with 8 positions matching TRBD1. Trimming cost V 6 bases and J 5 bases; bases outside gene matches: 6. The CDR3 sequence is 13 residues long. Germline values: CDR1 SNHLY, CDR2 FYNNEI.

The J gene is TRBJ2-5, the V gene TRBV11-2; D is undetermined. The CDR3 totals 12 residues. The V gene lost 2 bases and the J gene lost 5 bases, with 6 bases spanning the gap. Per the germline V gene, CDR1 is SGHAT and CDR2 is FQNNGV. The CDR3 loop reads CASSLSRETQYF. As DNA, the CDR3 is TGTGCCAGCAGCTTATCTAGGGAGACCCAGTACTTC.

The chain carries TRBV10-3 and TRBJ1-2; D is perhaps TRBD1 (5 bases). CDR1 and CDR2 (germline): ENHRY, SYGVKD. Trimming stripped 0 bases from V and 5 bases from J, with 10 bases between. The CDR3 is made up of 14 amino acids. The CDR3: CAISESGTSYGYTF. CDR3 coding DNA: TGTGCCATCAGTGAGTCTGGGACTTCATATGGCTACACCTTC.

The CDR3 sequence: CASSPTSGGAVEQFF. The CDR3 DNA is TGTGCCAGCAGCCCCACTAGCGGGGGGGCCGTTGAGCAGTTCTTC. The chain is built from TRBV3-1 (or the pseudogene TRBV3-2) and TRBJ2-1; 13 bases line up with TRBD2. J was trimmed by 9 bases and V by 4 bases; bases with no gene match: 6. Germline V gene sequence: CDR1 LGHDT, CDR2 YNNKEL (reference sequence). CDR3 length: 15 amino acids.

This chain links TRBV27 with TRBJ1-1, with D maybe TRBD1 (5 bases). V was cut by 3 bases and J by 6 bases, with 11 bases left in between. This CDR3 is 13 amino acids long. Germline V gene lookup returns CDR1 MNHEY and CDR2 SMNVEV (reference sequence). The CDR3, as DNA: TGTGCCAGCAGTTTTCTCGGGACTGCTGAAGCTTTCTTT. Protein product: CASSFLGTAEAFF.

The chain carries TRBV30 and TRBJ2-6; D uncertain. CDR1 and CDR2 (germline): GTSNPN, SVGIG (reference sequence). Trimming took 2 bases from V and 1 from J, leaving 3 bases between them. This CDR3 region has 13 residues. CDR3 protein: CAWSSSGANVLTF. The CDR3, as DNA: TGTGCCTGGAGTTCGTCTGGGGCCAACGTCCTGACTTTC.

The chain couples TRBV5-4 to TRBJ1-2; D gene unclear. The CDR3 runs 13 residues. V lost 2 bases, J lost 8 bases, and 13 bases lay in between. Germline CDR1 reads SGHNT; CDR2 reads YYREEE (reference sequence). In DNA, the CDR3 is TGTGCCAGCAGCTTTCCGACGCAACAGGGCTACACCTTC. The encoded protein is CASSFPTQQGYTF.

The chain couples TRBV3-1 (or the pseudogene TRBV3-2) to TRBJ2-1, with TRBD2 matching over 7 bases. The V and J ends lost 4 bases and 8 bases, in that order; junction bases with no gene match: 8. Germline assignment: CDR1 LGHDT and CDR2 YNNKEL (reference sequence). The CDR3 is 14 amino acids. Written as DNA, the CDR3 is TGTGCCAGCAGCCTGGGGGGGGGTGTCGATGAGCAGTTCTTC. Encoded protein: CASSLGGGVDEQFF.

On this clone: At one boundary the junction diverges from the germline segment, which might be a read error. The chain has TRBV5-1 and TRBJ2-1; 8 bases are shared with TRBD2. The CDR3 has 17 amino acids. The germline CDR1 and CDR2 sequences are SGHRS and YFSETQ. The CDR3: CARSLPAGAGGYNEQFF. Written as DNA, the CDR3 is TGCGCCCGCAGCTTGCCGGCGGGGGCGGGGGGTTACAATGAGCAGTTCTTC.

The chain is built from TRBV24-1 and TRBJ2-1; 12 nucleotides match TRBD2. CDR3 length equals 16 residues. The V gene end was trimmed by 3 bases and the J gene end by 6 bases; junction bases not matched to a gene: 5. Germline V lookup: CDR1 KGHDR, CDR2 SFDVKD. CDR3 in amino acids: CATSDPSGGALNEQFF. The CDR3, as DNA: TGTGCCACCAGTGATCCTAGCGGGGGGGCCCTCAATGAGCAGTTCTTC.

The genes are TRBV4-1 and TRBJ1-4; a weak D match, TRBD1 (5 bases). Trimming took 4 bases from V and 0 from J, leaving 12 bases between them. This CDR3 spans 16 amino acids. From germline, CDR1 is MGHRA and CDR2 YSYEKL. The CDR3 coding sequence is TGCGCCAGCAGCCCGGGGACTGGTTCAACTAATGAAAAACTGTTTTTT. Translated, it gives CASSPGTGSTNEKLFF.

The J gene is TRBJ2-5, the V gene TRBV6-5, with 8 bases identical to TRBD2. V was pared by 0 bases and J by 4 bases, with 7 bases of the junction left unmatched. The germline V gene encodes CDR1 MNHEY and CDR2 SVGAGI. The CDR3 runs 16 residues. The CDR3 DNA reads TGTGCCAGCAGTTACTCCCCGGGGGGGCTGGTAGAGACCCAGTACTTC. Translation: CASSYSPGGLVETQYF.

This clone was seen once. This chain uses TRBV27 with TRBJ1-2; tentative D call: TRBD1 (5 bases). CDR1 MNHEY and CDR2 SMNVEV come from the germline V gene (reference sequence). The CDR3 runs to 14 residues. The germline V and J ends were trimmed by 5 bases and 8 bases, with 18 bases remaining between them. CDR3 region: CASSPPGRVTGYTF. The CDR3 bases are TGTGCCAGCAGTCCCCCGGGCAGGGTAACGGGCTACACCTTC.

V gene TRBV9 combines with J gene TRBJ2-3; the match to TRBD2 covers 8 bases. V lost 5 bases, J lost 6 bases, and 8 bases stayed unmatched. The length of the CDR3 is 14 residues. Germline CDR1 SGDLS, CDR2 YYNGEE. The CDR3, as DNA: TGTGCCAGCAGTCTTTCCGGGGGGGCCGATACGCAGTATTTT. This translates into CASSLSGGADTQYF.